This TCR beta chain was sequenced for a study of beta chain features in type 1 diabetes. General study findings and limits: In cDNA sequencing, cells with high TCR expression could be over-represented. Within each of all four CD4+ subsets, Type 1 diabetes patients had TCRB CDR3s that were moderately but significantly shorter. Any HLA effect on TCRB rearrangement was left unresolved by small sub-analyses.

Details on this clone: Its antigen is currently unknown.

Losses at the gene ends were 3 bases for V and 5 bases for J; bases not matched to a gene: 2. Germline CDR1 SGHVS, CDR2 FQNEAQ. The CDR3 extends over 13 amino acids. Isolated RNA was reverse transcribed in full, so expressed TCRB transcripts were sequenced. Clones were sequenced by immunoSEQ multiplex PCR, and TCRdb holds only the in-frame ones, with some missing. The table includes 250,000 to 350,000 clones, roughly 15% detected once. Each of the CD4+ naive, central memory, regulatory and stem cell-like memory populations was sorted via CD45RO/CCR7/CD25/CD127/CD95/CD27. This TCR derives from a young man with type 1 diabetes. The chain employs TRBV7-8 and TRBJ2-7, with 9 bases matching TRBD1. Sequencing input: naive CD4+ T cells from blood. This CDR3 is CASSFRQGDEQYF. The CDR3 bases are TGTGCCAGCAGCTTCCGACAGGGGGACGAGCAGTACTTC.